The rows below give T cell receptor beta chains drawn from one sample of a study of blood T cell repertoires in COVID-19. The method was immunoSEQ multiplex PCR; TCRdb's version includes in-frame clones alone and lacks a portion of them. In the table there are approximately 86,000 clones, 75% to 90% of which are singletons. Sequenced input: peripheral blood. The receptors originated from a woman in her seventies with acute or convalescent COVID-19. Each CDR3 is given with its conserved first and last residue. The D gene is left open where the match is weak. Some rows have no size entry. The others give once, few or many, or a class for an expanded clone.

TRBV13	TRBJ2-7	-	TRBD2	TGTGCCAGCAGCTTTAGCGGGAGTTCCTACGAGCAGTACTTC	CASSFSGSSYEQYF
TRBV5-1	TRBJ2-1	-	TRBD2	TGCGCCAGCAGCGTAACCGGGACTAGCGGGAAACATGAGCAGTTCTTC	CASSVTGTSGKHEQFF
TRBV29-1	TRBJ2-1	-	TRBD2	TGCAGCGGCCATTCCCCTAGCGGGAGTAATGAGCAGTTCTTC	CSGHSPSGSNEQFF
TRBV6-6	TRBJ1-2	-	TRBD1	TGTGCCAGCAGCATGACAGGGGGCGGCTATGGCTACACCTTC	CASSMTGGGYGYTF
TRBV4-2	TRBJ2-1	-	-	TGTGCCAGCAGCCAAGAGAGGAATGAGCAGTTCTTC	CASSQERNEQFF
TRBV7-9	TRBJ1-4	-	-	TGTGCCAGCAGCCCGAGGGGGACTAATGAAAAACTGTTTTTT	CASSPRGTNEKLFF
TRBV28	TRBJ2-1	-	TRBD2	TGTGCCAGCAGTCCCAGCGGGAGCTCCTACAATGAGCAGTTCTTC	CASSPSGSSYNEQFF
TRBV4-2	TRBJ2-2	-	-	TGTGCCAGCAGCCCATTCAGCGGGGAGCTGTTTTTT	CASSPFSGELFF
TRBV5-1	TRBJ2-1	-	TRBD2	TGCGCCAGCAGCTGGACTAGCCACAATGAGCAGTTCTTC	CASSWTSHNEQFF
TRBV6-6	TRBJ1-2	-	TRBD1	TGTGCCAGCAGTCGACAGGGGGCGCCTGGCTACACCTTC	CASSRQGAPGYTF
TRBV19	TRBJ2-1	-	TRBD2	TGTGCCAGTAGTACCTCTTCTAGCGGTAATGAGCAGTTCTTC	CASSTSSSGNEQFF
TRBV6-5	TRBJ2-5	-	TRBD1	TGTGCCAGCAGTTACCTGGACAGGCACCAAGAGACCCAGTACTTC	CASSYLDRHQETQYF
TRBV4-1	TRBJ1-6	-	TRBD1	TGCGCCAGCAGCCAGGGACAGGGGAATTCACCCCTCCACTTT	CASSQGQGNSPLHF
TRBV28	TRBJ1-2	-	TRBD1	TGTGCCAGCAGTCTTACTACAGGGGGCGTCGGGGGCTACACCTTC	CASSLTTGGVGGYTF
TRBV7-8	TRBJ2-2	-	-	TGTGCCAGCAGCTTAGAACAGCCCACCACCGGGGAGCTGTTTTTT	CASSLEQPTTGELFF
TRBV6-6	TRBJ1-4	once	TRBD1	TGTGCCAGCAGTAACCGGCAGGGGGCGCTTGCCCTGTTTTTT	CASSNRQGALALFF
TRBV4-1	TRBJ2-7	-	TRBD1	TGCGCCAGCAGCCTAGGACAGGGGGCGCTTGAGCAGTACTTC	CASSLGQGALEQYF
TRBV13	TRBJ2-3	-	TRBD2	TGTGCCAGCAGCTCGTGGGGGACTAGCGGGGGTACTACAGATACGCAGTATTTT	CASSSWGTSGGTTDTQYF
TRBV4-3	TRBJ2-7	once	TRBD2	TGCGCCAGCAGCCAAGATCTTGGGACTACCTACTCCTACGAGCAGTACTTC	CASSQDLGTTYSYEQYF
TRBV4-2	TRBJ2-3	-	-	TGTGCCAGCAGCCAAGATCAGGACACAGATACGCAGTATTTT	CASSQDQDTDTQYF
TRBV5-1	TRBJ2-5	few	-	TGCGCCAGCAGCGCAGAGGGGGGGCGGCAAGAGACCCAGTACTTC	CASSAEGGRQETQYF
TRBV5-1	TRBJ2-3	-	TRBD2	TGCGCCAGCAGCTTGGGACTAGCGGGGGTTACAGATACGCAGTATTTT	CASSLGLAGVTDTQYF
TRBV21-1	TRBJ1-5	-	-	TGTGCCAGCAGCAAAGAGAGGGAGGGACAGGGAAATCAGCCCCAGCATTTT	CASSKEREGQGNQPQHF
TRBV7-8	TRBJ2-7	-	TRBD2	TGTGCCAGCAGCTTAGACATGGGAGGGGTTGACGAGCAGTACTTC	CASSLDMGGVDEQYF
TRBV3-1/TRBV3-2	TRBJ2-2	-	TRBD2	TGTGCCAGCAGCCAAGATATATCGGCTAGCGGGAACACCGGGGAGCTGTTTTTT	CASSQDISASGNTGELFF
TRBV19	TRBJ2-7	-	TRBD2	TGTGCCAGTAGCCCACGAAGCGGGAGTATCTACGAGCAGTACTTC	CASSPRSGSIYEQYF
TRBV5-4	TRBJ2-2	-	TRBD2	TGTGCCAGCAGCCTCGGACTAGCAGATACCGGGGAGCTGTTTTTT	CASSLGLADTGELFF
TRBV5-5	TRBJ1-2	-	-	TGTGCCAGCACCCCCGGGGGGCCTAACTATGGCTACACCTTC	CASTPGGPNYGYTF
TRBV2	TRBJ1-6	-	TRBD1	TGTGCCAGCAGTGCCCTACAGGGGGCTGGGGGATCACCCCTCCACTTT	CASSALQGAGGSPLHF
TRBV28	TRBJ1-5	-	TRBD1	TGTGCCAGCAGTACCGACAGGGAAAGCAATCAGCCCCAGCATTTT	CASSTDRESNQPQHF
TRBV11-2	TRBJ2-1	-	TRBD2	TGTGCCAGCAGCCCCGGACTAGCCTTCAATGAGCAGTTCTTC	CASSPGLAFNEQFF
TRBV19	TRBJ1-5	-	-	TGTGCCAGTAGTATAGGGTGGGGAGATCAGCCCCAGCATTTT	CASSIGWGDQPQHF
TRBV10-3	TRBJ2-1	-	-	TGTGCCATCAGCGATCTAGGATACAATGAGCAGTTCTTC	CAISDLGYNEQFF
TRBV10-2	TRBJ2-1	-	TRBD2	TGCGCCAGCAGGGCCCCGACTAGCGGGGGGGGAAATGAGCAGTTCTTC	CASRAPTSGGGNEQFF
TRBV6-4	TRBJ2-3	-	TRBD1	TGTGCCAGCAGTGACGTTCAGGGGGCTGATACGCAGTATTTT	CASSDVQGADTQYF
TRBV7-2	TRBJ2-1	-	TRBD2	TGTGCCAGCAGCAAACTCCTCCCACTAGCGGGGGGGAATGAGCAGTTCTTC	CASSKLLPLAGGNEQFF
TRBV11-2	TRBJ1-4	-	-	TGTGCCAGCAGCGCCAGGGATACAACTAATGAAAAACTGTTTTTT	CASSARDTTNEKLFF
TRBV7-9	TRBJ2-6	-	TRBD1	TGTGCCAGCAGTCCGACAGGGGTCTCCGGGGCCAACGTCCTGACTTTC	CASSPTGVSGANVLTF
TRBV6-4	TRBJ2-2	-	-	TGTGCCAGCAGTGCGGGCACCGGGGAGCTGTTTTTT	CASSAGTGELFF
TRBV7-2	TRBJ2-7	-	TRBD2	TGTGCCAGCAGCCTGGCCGCCCGACTAGCGGGAAACGAGCAGTACTTC	CASSLAARLAGNEQYF
TRBV6-1	TRBJ1-2	-	TRBD1	TGTGCCAGCAGTGAAGTCAGGACAGGGATGGACTACACCTTC	CASSEVRTGMDYTF
TRBV10-2	TRBJ1-2	-	-	TGCGCCAGCAGTGAGAGGGGGGGAGGCTACACCTTC	CASSERGGGYTF
TRBV5-6	TRBJ1-5	-	TRBD1	TGTGCCAGCAGCGCCGGGACAGGGACCGCGGGTCAGCCCCAGCATTTT	CASSAGTGTAGQPQHF
TRBV9	TRBJ2-5	-	-	TGTGCCAGCAGCCCCGGAGGGAGAGGCGGAGAGACCCAGTACTTC	CASSPGGRGGETQYF
TRBV7-2	TRBJ2-2	few	TRBD2	TGTGCCAGCAGCACACCGGGACTAGCGGGGAGGGTCGGGGAGCTGTTTTTT	CASSTPGLAGRVGELFF
TRBV14	TRBJ1-1	-	TRBD1	TGTGCCAGCAGCCCGCGGCTACAGGGGGAAGCTTTCTTT	CASSPRLQGEAFF
TRBV5-3	TRBJ1-4	-	TRBD1	TGTGCCAGAAGCAGGGACAGGTCGGAAAGGGTGTTTTTT	CARSRDRSERVFF
TRBV6-6	TRBJ2-7	-	-	TGTGCCAGCAGTATGCAGTTCTCCTACGAGCAGTACTTC	CASSMQFSYEQYF
TRBV5-6	TRBJ2-7	-	-	TGTGCCAGCAGCTTATCCCCGACAGGAACCTACGAGCAGTACTTC	CASSLSPTGTYEQYF
TRBV19	TRBJ2-7	-	TRBD2	TGTGCCAGTAGTACCCCTCGGCTAGCGGGAGATTGGTACGAGCAGTACTTC	CASSTPRLAGDWYEQYF
TRBV19	TRBJ2-1	few	TRBD1	TGTGCCAGTAGGCCTTTTCCCGGGACAGGGGGTACGGGAGATCCCTACAATGAGCAGTTCTTC	CASRPFPGTGGTGDPYNEQFF